Below, one T cell receptor beta chain is given with its context. The V end was cut by 5 bases, the J end by 2 bases, with 12 bases between. The CDR3 totals 14 residues. The germline gives CDR1 KGHSH, CDR2 LQKENI. This sample was taken from a study of blood T cell repertoires in COVID-19. Study at large: The samples span acute and convalescent COVID-19 from the United States, Italy and Spain. Nucleic acid was either cDNA or gDNA, and it came from T cells, B-cell-depleted T cells, or PBMCs.

Cohort assignment relied on participant-reported clinical history. Original processing notes: Researchers report that nucleated cell counts were estimated from reference gene primer amplification. Sequencing used immunoSEQ multiplex PCR; TCRdb keeps in-frame clones, though not all of them. Clone size and the V and J calls come from that table; the DNA yielded D and trimming. This sample yields around 200,000 clones, of which 85% to 90% are seen a single time; 1.2% belongs to the top ten. Source material: PBMCs or T cells enriched from blood (not recorded which). The sequence derives from a man younger than 40 who had recovered from COVID-19. The rearrangement uses TRBV18 and TRBJ1-1; no clear D gene. CDR3 sequence: CASSAYRENTEAFF. In DNA, the CDR3 is TGTGCCAGCTCAGCTTACAGAGAAAACACTGAAGCTTTCTTT.